The subject of this entry is one T cell receptor (beta chain). The CDR3 runs to 11 residues. The germline V gene encodes CDR1 GTSNPN and CDR2 SVGIG (reference sequence). V trimming: 8 bases; J trimming: 6 bases; junction bases outside the gene matches: 6. The entry originates in a study of cytotoxic CD8 clonotypes in ibrutinib-treated CLL. Study overall: Around 12 relapsed/refractory, roughly 15 treatment-naive; 17 IGHV unmutated. Treatment had run for a median 12 months, range 6 to 36, when response samples were taken.

Only in-frame clones appear in the TCRdb table, and some are missing; sequencing was by immunoSEQ multiplex PCR. Found here are about 140,000 clones, over 75% of them singletons; the top ten hold 7.6%. The starting material was PBMCs, obtained after 36 months of ibrutinib treatment. The gene calls are TRBV30 and TRBJ2-5, with 7 bases matching TRBD1. The TCR originated in a human donor with chronic lymphocytic leukemia. The CDR3 here is CALRGQKTQYF. The CDR3 DNA reads as TGTGCCCTAAGGGGGCAAAAGACCCAGTACTTC.